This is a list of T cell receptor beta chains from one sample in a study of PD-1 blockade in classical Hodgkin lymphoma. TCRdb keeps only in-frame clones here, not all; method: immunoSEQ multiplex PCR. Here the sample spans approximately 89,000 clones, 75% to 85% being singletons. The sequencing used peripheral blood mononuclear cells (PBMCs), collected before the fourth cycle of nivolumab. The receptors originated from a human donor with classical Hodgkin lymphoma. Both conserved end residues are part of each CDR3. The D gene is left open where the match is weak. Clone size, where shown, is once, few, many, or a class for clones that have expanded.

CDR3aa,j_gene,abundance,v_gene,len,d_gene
CASSWGTGGGIYEQYF,TRBJ2-7,.,TRBV6-6,16,TRBD1
CAITSGSGYEQYF,TRBJ2-7,few,TRBV10-3,13,TRBD2
CSVAAGPPSFTKNIQYF,TRBJ2-4,.,TRBV29-1,17,.
CASSLARWGGELFF,TRBJ2-2,few,TRBV28,14,.
CASSIEVIAGVGYNEQFF,TRBJ2-1,.,TRBV19,18,TRBD2
CASWGTGYEQYF,TRBJ2-7,once,TRBV6-6,12,.
CASSRYRVTWNTEAFF,TRBJ1-1,.,TRBV5-6,16,.
CASSLHGQMNTEAFF,TRBJ1-1,.,TRBV7-9,15,.
CSASIPDTQYF,TRBJ2-3,once,TRBV20-1,11,.
CASSGLAGGEQYF,TRBJ2-7,.,TRBV11-2,13,TRBD2
CSVEDGTKETQYF,TRBJ2-5,.,TRBV29-1,13,.
CAWSVLTGNTIYF,TRBJ1-3,few,TRBV30,13,.
CASSPPGLAGGEQYF,TRBJ2-7,.,TRBV18,15,TRBD2
CSVARDSTDTQYF,TRBJ2-3,.,TRBV29-1,13,.
CASSVGGAQETQYF,TRBJ2-5,.,TRBV9,14,.
CASSLALAGVDEQFF,TRBJ2-1,.,TRBV11-3,15,.
CASSLLQGRLGYTF,TRBJ1-2,.,TRBV7-9,14,.
CASSLPGLSYEQYF,TRBJ2-7,.,TRBV4-1,14,.
CASSQTGTTDTQYF,TRBJ2-3,.,TRBV4-1,14,TRBD1
CASSLGQMNTEAFF,TRBJ1-1,.,TRBV5-6,14,TRBD1
CASKTGGNTEAFF,TRBJ1-1,.,TRBV19,13,TRBD1
CAISTTGQIYNEQFF,TRBJ2-1,.,TRBV10-3,15,.
CASSLGGSGNTIYF,TRBJ1-3,.,TRBV7-2,14,.
CASRRSAAGSYEQYF,TRBJ2-7,.,TRBV27,15,.
CASNRDRNYEQYF,TRBJ2-7,.,TRBV2,13,TRBD1
CASSTRTSGYSNEQFF,TRBJ2-1,.,TRBV27,16,TRBD2
CSVSSGWGADTQYF,TRBJ2-3,.,TRBV29-1,14,TRBD2
CAWSGGGGTEAFF,TRBJ1-1,.,TRBV30,13,.
CASRGGSRELFF,TRBJ2-2,.,TRBV6-1,12,.
CASKLNTDTQYF,TRBJ2-3,once,TRBV2,12,.
CASSPGGGGGLRGTEAFF,TRBJ1-1,.,TRBV5-6,18,TRBD1
CASSKDSYEQYF,TRBJ2-7,.,TRBV11-3,12,.
CASRPGDGGAGELFF,TRBJ2-2,.,TRBV7-7,15,.
CASALEVYGYTF,TRBJ1-2,.,TRBV12-5,12,.
CASSITGTPRDEQYF,TRBJ2-7,.,TRBV19,15,.
CASSLEAGGPFNIQYF,TRBJ2-4,.,TRBV7-9,16,TRBD2
CASSQLGQIIDEQYF,TRBJ2-7,.,TRBV5-1,15,TRBD1
CASSSPTSGSLERTQYF,TRBJ2-5,.,TRBV5-1,17,TRBD2
CASSYDLRTEVYGYTF,TRBJ1-2,.,TRBV6-5,16,.
CAWATGQQNEKLFF,TRBJ1-4,.,TRBV30,14,TRBD1
CASKQGALSYEQYF,TRBJ2-7,.,TRBV19,14,TRBD1